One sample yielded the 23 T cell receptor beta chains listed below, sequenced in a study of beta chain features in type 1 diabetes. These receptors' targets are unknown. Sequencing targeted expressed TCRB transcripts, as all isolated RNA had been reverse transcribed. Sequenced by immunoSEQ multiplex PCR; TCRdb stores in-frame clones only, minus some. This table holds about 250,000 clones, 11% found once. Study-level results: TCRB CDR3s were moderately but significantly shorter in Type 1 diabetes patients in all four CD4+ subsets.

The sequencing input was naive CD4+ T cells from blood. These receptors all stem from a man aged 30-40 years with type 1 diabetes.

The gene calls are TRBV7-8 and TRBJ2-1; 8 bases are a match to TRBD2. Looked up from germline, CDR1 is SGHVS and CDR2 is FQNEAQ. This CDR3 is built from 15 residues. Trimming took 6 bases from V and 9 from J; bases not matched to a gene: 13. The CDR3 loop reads CASRAGGPPAGEQFF. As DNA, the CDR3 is TGTGCCAGCAGGGCGGGGGGACCCCCTGCTGGTGAGCAGTTCTTC.

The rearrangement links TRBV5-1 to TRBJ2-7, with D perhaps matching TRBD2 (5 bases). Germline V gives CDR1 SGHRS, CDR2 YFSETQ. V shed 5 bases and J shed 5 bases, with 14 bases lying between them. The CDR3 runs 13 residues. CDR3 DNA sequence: TGCGCCAGCAGTATCGGGATATTCGACGAGCAGTACTTC. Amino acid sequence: CASSIGIFDEQYF.

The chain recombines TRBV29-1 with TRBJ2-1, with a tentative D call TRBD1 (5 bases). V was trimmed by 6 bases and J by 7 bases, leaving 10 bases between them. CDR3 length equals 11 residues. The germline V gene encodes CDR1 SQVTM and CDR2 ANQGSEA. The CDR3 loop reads CSVGLRNEQFF. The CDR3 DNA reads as TGCAGCGTGGGGCTCAGAAATGAGCAGTTCTTC.

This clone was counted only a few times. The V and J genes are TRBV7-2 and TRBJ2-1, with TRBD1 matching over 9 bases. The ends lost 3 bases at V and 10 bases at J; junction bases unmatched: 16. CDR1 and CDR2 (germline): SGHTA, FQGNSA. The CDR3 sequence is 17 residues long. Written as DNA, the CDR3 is TGTGCCAGCAGCTTTGGCTTCACCGGGGACAGGGCGGACGAGCAGTTCTTC. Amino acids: CASSFGFTGDRADEQFF.

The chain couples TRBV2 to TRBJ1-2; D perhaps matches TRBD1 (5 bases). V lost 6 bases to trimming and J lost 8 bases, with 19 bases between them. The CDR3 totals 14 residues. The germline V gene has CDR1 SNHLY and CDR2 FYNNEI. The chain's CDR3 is CASRQNREGNGYTF. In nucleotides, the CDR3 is TGTGCCAGCAGACAAAATAGGGAGGGGAACGGCTACACCTTC.

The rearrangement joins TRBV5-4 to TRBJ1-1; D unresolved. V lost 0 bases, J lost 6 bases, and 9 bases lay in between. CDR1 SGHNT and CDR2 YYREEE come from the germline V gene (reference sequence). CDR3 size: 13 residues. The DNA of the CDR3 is TGTGCCAGCAGCTTGGAATGGGGAGCTGAAGCTTTCTTT. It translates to CASSLEWGAEAFF.

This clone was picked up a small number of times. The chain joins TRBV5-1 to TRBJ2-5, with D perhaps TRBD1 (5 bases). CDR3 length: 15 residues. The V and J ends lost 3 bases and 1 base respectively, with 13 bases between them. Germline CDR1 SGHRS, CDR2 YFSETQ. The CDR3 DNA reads TGCGCCAGCAGCTCCCAGGGTGGCCTCCAAGAGACCCAGTACTTC. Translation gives CASSSQGGLQETQYF.

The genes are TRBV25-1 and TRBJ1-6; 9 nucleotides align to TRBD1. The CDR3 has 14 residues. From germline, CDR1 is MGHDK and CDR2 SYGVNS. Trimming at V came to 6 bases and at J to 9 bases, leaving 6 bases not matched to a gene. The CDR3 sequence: CASRQQGAGSPLHF. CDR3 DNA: TGTGCCAGCAGACAACAGGGGGCAGGTTCACCCCTCCACTTT.

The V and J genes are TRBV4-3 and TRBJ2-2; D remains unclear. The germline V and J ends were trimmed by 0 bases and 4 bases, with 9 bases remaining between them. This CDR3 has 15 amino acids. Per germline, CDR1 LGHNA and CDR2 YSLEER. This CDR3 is CASSQEPGSTGELFF. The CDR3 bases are TGCGCCAGCAGCCAAGAACCGGGTTCCACCGGGGAGCTGTTTTTT.

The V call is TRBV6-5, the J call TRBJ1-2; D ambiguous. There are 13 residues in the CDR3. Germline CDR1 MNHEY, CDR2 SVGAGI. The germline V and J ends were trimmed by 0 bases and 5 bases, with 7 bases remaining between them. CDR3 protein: CASSYSKEYGYTF. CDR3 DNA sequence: TGTGCCAGCAGTTACTCGAAAGAGTATGGCTACACCTTC.

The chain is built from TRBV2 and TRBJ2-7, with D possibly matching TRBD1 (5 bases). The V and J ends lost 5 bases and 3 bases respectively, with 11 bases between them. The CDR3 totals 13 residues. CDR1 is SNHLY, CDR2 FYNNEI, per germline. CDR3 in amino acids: CASSQGPLYEQYF. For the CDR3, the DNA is TGTGCCAGCAGTCAGGGTCCCCTCTACGAGCAGTACTTC.

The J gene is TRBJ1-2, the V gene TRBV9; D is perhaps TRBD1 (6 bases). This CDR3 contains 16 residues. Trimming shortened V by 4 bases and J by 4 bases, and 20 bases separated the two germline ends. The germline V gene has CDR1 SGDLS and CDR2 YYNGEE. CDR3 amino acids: CASSQSRTEALYGYTF. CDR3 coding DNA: TGTGCCAGCAGCCAATCCAGGACAGAGGCTCTCTATGGCTACACCTTC.

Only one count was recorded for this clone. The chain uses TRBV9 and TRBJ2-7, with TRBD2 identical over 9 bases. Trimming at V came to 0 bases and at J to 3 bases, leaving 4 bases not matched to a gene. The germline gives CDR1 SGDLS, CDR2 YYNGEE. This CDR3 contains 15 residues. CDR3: CASSVEPSGVYEQYF. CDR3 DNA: TGTGCCAGCAGCGTAGAACCTAGCGGGGTCTACGAGCAGTACTTC.

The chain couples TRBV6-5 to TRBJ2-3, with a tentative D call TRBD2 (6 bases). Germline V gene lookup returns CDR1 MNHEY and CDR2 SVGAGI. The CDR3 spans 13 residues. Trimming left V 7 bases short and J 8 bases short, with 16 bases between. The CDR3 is CASTPGGVATQYF. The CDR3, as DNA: TGTGCCAGCACCCCCGGAGGGGTCGCTACGCAGTATTTT.

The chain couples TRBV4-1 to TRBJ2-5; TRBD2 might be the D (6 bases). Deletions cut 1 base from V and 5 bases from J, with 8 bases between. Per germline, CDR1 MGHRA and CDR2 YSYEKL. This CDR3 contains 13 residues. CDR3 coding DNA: TGCGCCAGCAGCCAAGGACTAGTGGAGACCCAGTACTTC. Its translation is CASSQGLVETQYF.

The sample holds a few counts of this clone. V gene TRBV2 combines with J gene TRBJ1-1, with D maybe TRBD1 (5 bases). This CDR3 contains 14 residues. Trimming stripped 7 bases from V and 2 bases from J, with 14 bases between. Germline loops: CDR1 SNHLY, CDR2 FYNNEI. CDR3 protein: CASTPRQGNTEAFF. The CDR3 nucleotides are TGTGCCAGCACACCCAGGCAGGGCAACACTGAAGCTTTCTTT.

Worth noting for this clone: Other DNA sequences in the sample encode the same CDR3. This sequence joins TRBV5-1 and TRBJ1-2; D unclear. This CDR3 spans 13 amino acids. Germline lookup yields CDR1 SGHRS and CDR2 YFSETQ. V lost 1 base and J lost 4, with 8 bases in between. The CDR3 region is CASSLSDFYGYTF. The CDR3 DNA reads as TGCGCCAGCAGCTTGTCAGATTTCTATGGCTACACCTTC.

DNA for the CDR3: TGCGCCAGCAGCCAAGATGGGAGGGGTGGGCAGTTCTTC. Protein: CASSQDGRGGQFF. This sequence joins TRBV4-1 and TRBJ2-1; 7 bases agree with TRBD2. The CDR3 totals 13 residues. Germline-derived CDR1 and CDR2 are MGHRA and YSYEKL. After removal of 0 bases from V and 12 bases from J, the junction contained 5 bases not matched to a gene.

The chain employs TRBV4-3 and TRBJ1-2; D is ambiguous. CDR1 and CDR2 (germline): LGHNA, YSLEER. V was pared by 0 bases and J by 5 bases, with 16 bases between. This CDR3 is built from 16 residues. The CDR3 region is CASSQDQSRVSYGYTF. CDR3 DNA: TGCGCCAGCAGCCAAGACCAATCACGGGTTAGTTATGGCTACACCTTC.

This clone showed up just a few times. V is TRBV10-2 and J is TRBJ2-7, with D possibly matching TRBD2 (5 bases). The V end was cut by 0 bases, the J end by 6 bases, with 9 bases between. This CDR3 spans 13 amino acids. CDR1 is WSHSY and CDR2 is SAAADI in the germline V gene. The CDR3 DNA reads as TGCGCCAGCAGTGAGTCGATAGGGAGCGAGCAGTACTTC. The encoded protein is CASSESIGSEQYF.

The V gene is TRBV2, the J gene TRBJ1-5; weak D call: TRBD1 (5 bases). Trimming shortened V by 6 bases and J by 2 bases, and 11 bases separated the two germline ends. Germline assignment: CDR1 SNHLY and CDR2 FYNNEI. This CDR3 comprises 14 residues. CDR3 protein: CASRRDEGNQPQHF. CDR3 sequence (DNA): TGTGCCAGCAGGCGGGACGAGGGCAATCAGCCCCAGCATTTT.

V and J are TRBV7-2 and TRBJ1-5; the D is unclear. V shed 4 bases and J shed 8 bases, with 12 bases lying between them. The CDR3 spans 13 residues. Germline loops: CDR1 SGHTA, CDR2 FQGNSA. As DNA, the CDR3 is TGTGCCAGCAGCTACCAAGGAGGTGAGCCCCAGCATTTT. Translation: CASSYQGGEPQHF. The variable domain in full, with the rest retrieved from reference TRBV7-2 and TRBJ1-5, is GAGVSQSPSNKVTEKGKDVELRCDPISGHTALYWYRQSLGQGLEFLIYFQGNSAPDKSGLPSDRFSAERTGGSVSTLTIQRTQQEDSAVYLCASSYQGGEPQHFGDGTRLSIL.

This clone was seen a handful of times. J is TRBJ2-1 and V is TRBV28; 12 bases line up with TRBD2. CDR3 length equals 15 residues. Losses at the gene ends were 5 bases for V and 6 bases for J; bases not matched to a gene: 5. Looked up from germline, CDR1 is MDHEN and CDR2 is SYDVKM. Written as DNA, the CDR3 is TGTGCCAGCAGTGCCTCTAGCGGGGGGGCCAATGAGCAGTTCTTC. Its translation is CASSASSGGANEQFF.